Below, 17 T cell receptor beta chains from the same sample are listed, as sequenced in a study of tissue T cells after allogeneic stem cell transplantation. The method was immunoSEQ multiplex PCR; TCRdb's version includes in-frame clones alone and lacks a portion of them. This sample yields about 9,700 clones, of which around 64% are seen a single time; less than 10% belongs to the top ten. The specimen comprised tissue from the ileum, sampled at autopsy. The receptors shown here come from a woman aged 18 to 55 with breast cancer.

V and J are TRBV5-1 and TRBJ1-1; no clear D gene. Germline CDR1 is SGHRS and CDR2 is YFSETQ. Trimming took off 4 bases at V and 4 bases at J, with 8 bases between the two ends. The CDR3 runs to 12 residues. CDR3 residues: CASSLDLTEAFF. CDR3 coding DNA: TGCGCCAGCAGCCTAGACCTCACTGAAGCTTTCTTT. Supplemented by reference TRBV5-1 and TRBJ1-1, the full variable domain reads KAGVTQTPRYLIKTRGQQVTLSCSPISGHRSVSWYQQTPGQGLQFLFEYFSETQRNKGNFPGRFSGRQFSNSRSEMNVSTLELGDSALYLCASSLDLTEAFFGQGTRLTVV.

The V gene is TRBV6-5, the J gene TRBJ2-2; D gene uncertain. The CDR3 consists of 15 residues. The germline gives CDR1 MNHEY, CDR2 SVGAGI. V dropped 4 bases and J dropped 6 bases, with 15 bases sitting between them. CDR3 nucleotides: TGTGCCAGCAGTTCTCCTCTGGGCCCCCCCGGGGAGCTGTTTTTT. The encoded protein is CASSSPLGPPGELFF.

The chain links TRBV7-2 to TRBJ2-7; possible D gene TRBD1, 5 bases. Trimming pared 5 bases from V and 1 base from J, leaving 15 bases between. CDR1 and CDR2 from the germline V gene are SGHTA and FQGNSA. The CDR3 is 15 residues long. The CDR3 here is CASSLVAGNSYEQYF. CDR3 nucleotides: TGTGCCAGCAGCCTGGTGGCAGGGAATTCCTACGAGCAGTACTTC.

The gene calls are TRBV24-1 and TRBJ2-7; weak D call: TRBD2 (6 bases). Germline CDR1 is KGHDR and CDR2 is SFDVKD. The CDR3 spans 11 residues. V was shortened by 9 bases and J by 6 bases, with 11 bases between the two germline ends. Written as DNA, the CDR3 is TGTGCCACCGCCGGGGGAAGCGAGCAGTACTTC. It codes for CATAGGSEQYF.

The chain combines TRBV21-1 with TRBJ2-7; the table's TRBD2 call for D was not verified on the DNA. TRBV21-1 is marked as a pseudogene. The CDR3 extends over 17 amino acids. CDR3: CASSNGQGKEGLHEQYF. The CDR3 DNA follows: TGTGCCAGCAGCAATGGGCAGGGTAAGGAGGGGCTCCACGAGCAGTACTTC.

By frequency in the sample, this clone is medium-sized. The chain combines TRBV6-2 or TRBV6-3 with TRBJ2-7, with unresolved D. CDR1 is MNHEY and CDR2 is SVGEGT in the germline V gene. V was cut by 0 bases and J by 4 bases, with 10 bases left in between. There are 14 residues in the CDR3. CDR3 loop: CASSYSAAVYEQYF. DNA of the CDR3: TGTGCCAGCAGTTACTCTGCGGCGGTGTACGAGCAGTACTTC.

This chain connects TRBV7-9 to TRBJ2-5; 11 bases agree with TRBD2. The V gene's germline CDR1 is SEHNR and CDR2 FQNEAQ (reference sequence). The CDR3 is 15 amino acids. Germline trimming cut 5 bases from V and 5 bases from J; bases unmatched to any gene: 7. The CDR3 nucleotides are TGTGCCAGCAGCGGACCGACTAGCGGGGAGGAGACCCAGTACTTC. Protein product: CASSGPTSGEETQYF.

The gene calls are TRBV4-3 and TRBJ1-1; 7 bases line up with TRBD1. The ends lost 6 bases at V and 3 bases at J; junction bases unmatched: 7. The CDR3 contains 14 residues. Germline CDR1 is LGHNA and CDR2 is YSLEER. This CDR3 reads CASSPQGVYTEAFF. CDR3 in DNA: TGCGCCAGCAGTCCCCAGGGGGTTTACACTGAAGCTTTCTTT.

The J gene is TRBJ1-4, the V gene TRBV29-1; D is ambiguous. V was cut by 6 bases and J by 5 bases, with 13 bases left in between. CDR3 length: 13 amino acids. Germline V gene lookup returns CDR1 SQVTM and CDR2 ANQGSEA. Here the CDR3 DNA reads TGCAGCGTCCTAAACCCTAGGAATGAAAAACTGTTTTTT. As protein: CSVLNPRNEKLFF.

This clone is classed as medium-sized. The chain joins TRBV11-3 to TRBJ1-1; tentative D call: TRBD1 (5 bases). This CDR3 is 14 amino acids long. V shed 2 bases and J shed 1 base, with 8 bases lying between them. Germline V gene data show CDR1 as SGHNT and CDR2 as YENEEA. The CDR3 nucleotides read TGTGCCAGCAGCTTAAGAGGGGAGAACACTGAAGCTTTCTTT. Translating gives CASSLRGENTEAFF.

The chain couples TRBV4-1 to TRBJ1-5; D gene ambiguous. Germline values: CDR1 MGHRA, CDR2 YSYEKL. The CDR3 totals 18 residues. V gave up 4 bases and J gave up 6 bases, with 25 bases separating them. The CDR3 sequence is CASSPKALVPLKGQPQHF. DNA for the CDR3: TGCGCCAGCAGCCCTAAGGCCTTAGTCCCCCTCAAAGGTCAGCCCCAGCATTTT.

This chain joins TRBV30 and TRBJ2-2; a weak D match, TRBD2 (5 bases). V was trimmed by 4 bases and J by 0 bases, leaving 9 bases between them. Germline loops: CDR1 GTSNPN, CDR2 SVGIG (reference sequence). The CDR3 has 14 amino acids. The CDR3 protein is CAWKRLANTGELFF. In DNA form, the CDR3 reads TGTGCCTGGAAGCGGCTAGCGAACACCGGGGAGCTGTTTTTT.

Within the sample, this clone is hyperexpanded (1% or more). Other nucleotide sequences from this sample produce the same CDR3. The gene calls are TRBV2 and TRBJ2-3, with TRBD1 identical over 10 bases. V lost 4 bases and J lost 3; bases outside the gene matches: 4. The CDR3 consists of 15 residues. CDR1 is SNHLY, CDR2 FYNNEI, per germline. CDR3 in DNA: TGTGCCAGCAGTGGTAGGACAGGGGGTACAGATACGCAGTATTTT. This encodes CASSGRTGGTDTQYF.

This clone was counted only a few times. The chain joins TRBV5-1 to TRBJ1-1; 9 bases fit TRBD1. The J segment lost 7 bases and the V segment lost 3 bases, leaving 7 bases of the junction unmatched. This CDR3 is built from 14 residues. In germline, CDR1 is SGHRS, CDR2 YFSETQ. The CDR3 sequence: CASSSAVDRGEAFF. The CDR3 DNA sequence: TGCGCCAGCAGCTCCGCGGTGGACAGGGGTGAAGCTTTCTTT.

The CDR3 spells CASSRFAPRDLYEQYF. In nucleotides, the CDR3 is TGTGCCAGCAGCCGTTTCGCCCCAAGGGACCTCTACGAGCAGTACTTC. The chain is built from TRBV5-4 and TRBJ2-7; D is perhaps TRBD1 or TRBD2 (5 bases each). V was trimmed by 4 bases and J by 3 bases, leaving 20 bases between them. Germline CDR1 is SGHNT and CDR2 is YYREEE (reference sequence). The CDR3 contains 16 residues.

V is TRBV30 and J is TRBJ2-6; possible D gene TRBD1, 6 bases. The CDR3 loop spans 15 amino acids. Germline CDR1 and CDR2: GTSNPN and SVGIG (reference sequence). Trimming cost V 4 bases and J 0 bases, with 10 bases left between them. This CDR3 is CAWTVDSSGANVLTF. CDR3 in DNA: TGTGCCTGGACGGTGGACAGCTCTGGGGCCAACGTCCTGACTTTC.

The V and J genes are TRBV28 and TRBJ1-5, with D unclear. The CDR3 has 15 residues. The germline CDR1 and CDR2 sequences are MDHEN and SYDVKM. Between the trimmed V and J ends, which lost 3 bases and 0 bases, there was a span of 9 bases. Written as DNA, the CDR3 is TGTGCCAGCAGTTTGTTGACGGATAGCAATCAGCCCCAGCATTTT. It translates to CASSLLTDSNQPQHF.